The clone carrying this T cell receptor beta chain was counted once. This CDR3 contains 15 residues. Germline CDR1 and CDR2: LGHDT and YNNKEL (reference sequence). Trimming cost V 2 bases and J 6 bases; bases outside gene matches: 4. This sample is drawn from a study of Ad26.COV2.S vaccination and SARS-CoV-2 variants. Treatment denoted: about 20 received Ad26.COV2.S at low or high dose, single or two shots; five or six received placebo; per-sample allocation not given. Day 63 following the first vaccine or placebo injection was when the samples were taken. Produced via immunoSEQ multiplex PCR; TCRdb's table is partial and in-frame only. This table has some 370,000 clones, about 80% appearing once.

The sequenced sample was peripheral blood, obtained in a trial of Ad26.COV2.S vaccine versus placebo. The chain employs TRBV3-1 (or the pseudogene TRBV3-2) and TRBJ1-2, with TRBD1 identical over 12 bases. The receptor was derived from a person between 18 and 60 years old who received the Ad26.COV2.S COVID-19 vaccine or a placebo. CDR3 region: CASSQPGTGGHGYTF. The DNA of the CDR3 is TGTGCCAGCAGCCAACCCGGGACAGGGGGCCATGGCTACACCTTC.